Detailed here is one T cell receptor (beta chain). It has no known antigen specificity. Per-base qualities were not stored, and no clone one base away is much larger. The cohort was made up of about 670 healthy bone marrow donors. All cohort members were sampled while nominally healthy, although unrecorded immune exposures were likely present. The donor was CMV seropositive and was included in the group of 300 or so seropositive cohort members. A peripheral blood sample was collected from each donor, and TCR beta sequencing was performed on peripheral blood mononuclear cells. Genomic DNA extraction from the blood cell samples was performed with the Qiagen DNeasy Blood Extraction Kit. These data belong to a study of cytomegalovirus exposure and HLA in healthy donors (dated by TCRdb to about 2017). At the level of the whole study: According to an earlier analysis of several hundred of the donors, roughly 180 million T cells yielded approximately 120 million unique TCR beta sequences and about 300 Gb of sequence data. The number of donors typed differed by locus, with about 629-640 for A, B, C, DRB1 and DQB1, 522 for DQA1, 600 to 610 for DPA1, and 472 for DPB1. Rather than using new phenotypic data, the later analysis identified candidate immune exposures from TCR beta sequences and from how often those sequences occurred across donors. An early release covering some 640 HLA-typed donors comprised 250 to 350 gigabases of sequencing data and roughly 86 million unique TCR sequences. Because of strong linkage in the cohort, four to six DR-DQ haplotypes were treated as single units for association and clustering. The study profiled the T cell repertoires of 500 to 800 subjects by immunosequencing and related them to cytomegalovirus serostatus. Of the 398 genotyped donors, over 65% fell in the genetic ancestry cluster associated with self-reported Caucasian donors. Besides the first cohort of some 670 subjects, a separate validation cohort made up of 95 to 150 different subjects was used. A later analysis re-examined previously published TCR beta repertoires from about 670 donors and added high-resolution HLA genotyping to investigate patterns of TCR occurrence. A later genetic analysis took genome-wide SNP genotypes for about 65% of the roughly 670 donors and used that subset as a discovery cohort. All discovery cohort repertoires had been generated on a single sequencing platform. The aim of the study was to test whether cataloging public T cell receptors could identify signatures of past pathogen exposure. On average, roughly 200,000 unique TCR beta nucleotide sequences were sequenced per donor among a few hundred genotyped donors of the cohort, with around 19% of those sequences being non-productive. Donor age, sex, ethnicity and CMV serostatus were compiled alongside the repertoire data. To predict cytomegalovirus infection status, the study combined high-throughput TCR immunosequencing, statistical association of individual TCRs with disease status, and machine learning. To decide whether each TCR beta V gene segment behaved as functional or pseudogenic, an earlier analysis of approximately 620 of the donors relied on high-throughput TCR beta sequencing. Class I and class II HLA loci were covered by the typing at four-digit resolution. General findings and caveats noted by the study authors: For the cohort, immune exposure information was limited to CMV serostatus. In this cohort, only TCR beta chains were sequenced, and detectable features were limited by the absence of alpha or paired-chain data. Because HLA typing was missing for some donors at each locus, association tests included only the typed subset. A further reported finding was that TCR beta sequences accurately predicted the HLA-A and HLA-B alleles for most subjects in the first cohort. The 87-base-pair reads could not distinguish some IMGT-functional V segments, including TRBV6-2 and TRBV6-3, so those segments were excluded. Presence/absence analyses assumed roughly uniform sequencing depth across donors, an assumption that may not hold. According to a later analysis, most CMV-associated TCR beta chains appeared to be HLA-restricted, and the HLA associations seemed to be driven largely by CMV exposure. Most TCR sequences were seen in very few donors, while some public TCRs were found in many individuals. The classifier was reported to diagnose cytomegalovirus status with high specificity and sensitivity in both the original and validation cohorts. The authors suggested that the approach could potentially be generalized to other disease states and immunological phenotypes. A later genetic analysis reported fewer N-insertions in productive TCRs among donors in an Asian-associated ancestry cluster than the roughly 700-donor mean. Strong co-occurrence of HLA alleles, especially DR and DQ, made assigning TCR associations to individual alleles difficult. An association between a missense DCLRE1C variant and V-gene and J-gene trimming of TCR beta chains was found in a later genetic analysis and replicated in an independent cohort. Several of the top co-occurrence clusters appeared to be linked to parvovirus B19, influenza, CMV and Epstein-Barr virus, according to a later analysis. According to a later analysis, TCR association rates differed among HLA loci, with DRB1 alleles showing the most associated TCRs and HLA-C alleles showing the fewest. A later analysis associated approximately 17,000 TCR beta sequences with specific HLA alleles at a false discovery rate of 0.05. Correlated functional status among segregating V segments might reflect linkage disequilibrium, but an unknown experimental factor could not be ruled out. A group of highly shared sequence variants was considered likely to be a technical artifact of the sequencing pipeline. In a later analysis, HLA-associated TCR beta chains were found to be more clonally expanded and to have lower generation probabilities than equally common non-associated chains. Broadly in line with IMGT annotations, most TCR beta V segments showed up in productive rearrangements about 90% or about 30% of the time in an earlier analysis of approximately 600 of the donors. Three of the identified cytomegalovirus-associated TCR beta chains were confirmed in vitro to be specific for cytomegalovirus antigens. Because counts were too low, about 18 rarely observed V segments, including chromosome 9 orphons, were excluded from the earlier analysis of 587 of the donors. The study gave a list of about 170 TCR beta chains associated with cytomegalovirus.

Sequences SGDLS (CDR1) and YYNGEE (CDR2) are obtained from the germline V gene. V is cut back by 3 bases and J by 5 bases, with 7 bases in the junction unmatched. Measured from the cysteine to the phenylalanine, the CDR3 is 14 residues long. Only CDR3 DNA is held: 42 bases, read in frame from base 1. Library creation used the immunoSEQ multiplex PCR assay. The multiplex PCR relied on a mix of 60 forward primers for TCR Vbeta segments and 13 reverse primers for TCR Jbeta segments. The CDR3 region of rearranged TCR beta genes was amplified from genomic DNA by a multiplex PCR assay. On the Illumina HiSeq System, the amplified TCR beta libraries were sequenced as 87-base-pair reads. Per the source publication's procedure: In a later analysis, roughly 80 million unique TCR beta chains were counted across the 650 to 750 repertoires, and roughly 10 million of these chains were shared by at least two donors. To remove PCR and sequencing errors, raw reads were error-corrected and collapsed into unique sequences using a nearest-neighbor algorithm that merged closely related sequences. CDR3 sequences were aligned to IMGT reference sequences to assign V, D and J gene segments. For a sequence to be retained, a match of at least six nucleotides to both a V gene segment and a J gene segment was required. A rearrangement was called productive if the CDR3 had no stop codons and remained in frame with V and J, and every other rearrangement was called non-productive. Following IMGT convention, CDR3 was defined as the stretch from the second conserved V-encoded cysteine to the conserved J-encoded phenylalanine. The earlier analysis of a few hundred of the donors excluded sequences that lacked an unambiguous match to a single V gene segment. In an earlier analysis of about 590 of the donors, a V segment was called functional when productive rearrangements were above 56.7%, and segregating when the standard deviation between donors exceeded 5%. A statistical classification framework was built for diagnosing cytomegalovirus status from the catalog of TCR beta chain sequences. V and J gene assignment, in a later analysis, came from comparing TCR nucleotide sequences with IMGT/GENE-DB human TR gene sequences. Using the TCRdist pipeline, a later analysis assigned CDR3 sequences along with most-parsimonious VDJ recombination scenarios. A later analysis defined each TCR beta chain by its CDR3 amino acid sequence plus V-gene family, and excluded reads lacking a unique V-gene family. To address suspected cross-contamination and a sequencing artifact, a later analysis removed 592 highly shared, low-generation-probability nucleotide sequences. In a later analysis, a clonal expansion index for each public chain was calculated from normalized within-repertoire ranks of inferred template counts. In a later analysis, generation probabilities were computed using a VDJ recombination model fitted to out-of-frame rearrangements, and the results were checked against IGoR. Hypergeometric tests were used in a later analysis to score TCR-TCR, TCR-HLA and TCR-CMV co-occurrence, with a repertoire-size bias correction applied to the TCR pairs. In a later analysis, false discovery rates were estimated by permuting HLA or CMV assignments 20 times. In a later analysis, co-occurring TCRs were grouped with DBSCAN, and TCRdist sequence similarity was added when clustering was performed within HLA-allele-positive subsets. Repertoires with fewer than 30,000 or more than 120,000 public chains, plus five repertoires with anomalous nucleotide sharing, were excluded from co-occurrence clustering. TCRdb re-hosts the immuneACCESS table, in-frame sequences only. Its copies lack some clones; in the studies checked, an unresolved V gene accounts for under half of them, and the cause for the rest is not known. The V and J calls and clone size were taken over from that table, and D and trimming were inferred from the DNA. This sample has around 200,000 clones in its table, and approximately 75% of those were observed once. Jointly, the top ten make up about 4.4% of the sample.

The chain was built from TRBV9 and TRBJ2-5; 7 central bases correspond to TRBD2. The TCR sequence derives from a man younger than 45 in good health and CMV-seropositive. The material sequenced was PBMCs. The base sequence is TGTGCCAGCAGCGGGGGGGGATCTGGGGAGACCCAGTACTTC. Its protein is CASSGGGSGETQYF.